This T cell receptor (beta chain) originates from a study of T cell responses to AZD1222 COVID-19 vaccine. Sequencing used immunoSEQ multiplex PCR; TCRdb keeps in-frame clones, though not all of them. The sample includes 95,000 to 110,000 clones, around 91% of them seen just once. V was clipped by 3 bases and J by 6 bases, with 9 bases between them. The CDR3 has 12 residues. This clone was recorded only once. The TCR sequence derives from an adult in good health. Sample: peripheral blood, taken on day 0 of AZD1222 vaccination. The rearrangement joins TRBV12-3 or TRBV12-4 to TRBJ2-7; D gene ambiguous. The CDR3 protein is CASSFSKGEQYF. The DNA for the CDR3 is TGTGCCAGCAGTTTTAGTAAGGGCGAGCAGTACTTC.